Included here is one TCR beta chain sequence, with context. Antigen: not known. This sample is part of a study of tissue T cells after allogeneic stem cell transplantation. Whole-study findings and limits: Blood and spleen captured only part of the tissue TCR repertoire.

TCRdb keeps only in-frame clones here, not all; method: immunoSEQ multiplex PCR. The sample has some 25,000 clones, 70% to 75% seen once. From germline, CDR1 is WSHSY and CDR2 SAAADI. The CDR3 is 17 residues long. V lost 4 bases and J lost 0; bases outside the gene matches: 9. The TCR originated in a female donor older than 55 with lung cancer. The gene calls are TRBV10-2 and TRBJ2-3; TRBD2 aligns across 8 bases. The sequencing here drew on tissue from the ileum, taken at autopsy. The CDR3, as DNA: TGCGCCAGCAGTGTGGAGGGAGCGGGAGCTAGCACAGATACGCAGTATTTT. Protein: CASSVEGAGASTDTQYF.